The TCR beta chain under discussion was sequenced for a study of shared clonotypes between healthy human individuals (dated by TCRdb to about 2020). Concerning the study at large: A couple of women and a few men aged 18 to 49 years were included in the cohort. For each donor, CD4 naive and CD4 memory were each run on three plates, CD8 naive on two plates, and CD8 memory on one plate. The study deeply sequenced blood TCR repertoires of several healthy adults to estimate repertoire size and the extent of clonotype sharing between individuals. Libraries were prepared and TCR repertoires were sequenced by different laboratories using diverse techniques, in order to increase sequencing depth and limit assay-specific biases. Between about 0.8 and 9.5 billion PBMCs per donor were obtained by leukapheresis. Beyond this particular receptor, the publication reports: Pairwise subsampling indicated that sequencing depth was expected to affect the degree of clonotype sharing among donors. When several donors were compared, the shared fraction of clonotypes was around 5% for naive CD4, over 3% for naive CD8, 2% to 2.5% for memory CD4, and 0.4% for memory CD8. Compared with non-shared clonotypes, the clonotypes found in all four sorted-subset donors had higher generation probabilities. Larger estimated clonotype richness was generally found for naive subsets than for memory subsets. Because the study included only a small number of donors, the genetic and exposure-history diversity represented was limited. Incomplete sequencing was indicated by rarefaction of sorted-subset datasets, despite the large sequencing depth. Sampling was restricted to blood, and TCR repertoires in tissues likely differ from the TCR repertoires found in blood.

Of note for this clone: This clone's antigen is unknown. There are no base qualities to consult, and no much larger clone falls within one base.

From a lookup of the germline V gene, CDR1 and CDR2 are SNHLY and FYNNEI. The CDR3 measures 15 amino acids from cysteine to phenylalanine. CDR3 DNA is the only sequence kept; it has 45 bases, read in frame from the first base. V is shortened by 5 bases, J by 1 base, and the region joining them spans 15 bases. The donors were healthy, HIV-negative adults who had no recently reported acute infections or vaccinations. All donors were Caucasian adults living in Nashville, Tennessee, USA. Magnetic negative selection was used to enrich CD4+ T cells, after which naive cells were positively selected on CD45RA and the negative fraction became the memory subset. After blood collection by leukapheresis, PBMCs were isolated using Ficoll-Histopaque density gradient centrifugation and then cryopreserved in the vapor phase of liquid nitrogen. Analytical flow cytometry was used to check the purity and quantity of every magnetically sorted T cell population. Genomic DNA was isolated from each sorted fraction and quantified by UV absorbance on a Nanodrop 2000c.

Using the deep immunoSEQ assay, TCR CDR3 regions were amplified from genomic DNA by multiplex PCR. Extracted genomic DNA from each cell subset was distributed evenly across all wells of several immunoSEQ 96-well plates, and each plate was treated as a replicate. For sorted subsets, about 0.2 ug genomic DNA, equal to some 30,000 T cell genomes, was loaded into each replicate PCR. Purified libraries were measured with a Qubit 3.0 fluorometer, size-checked on a Bioanalyzer 2100, and measured again with the KAPA Library Quantification kit. Every immunoSEQ 96-well plate was sequenced on a dedicated single-read 150-cycle Illumina NextSeq 550 flow cell. The study's own analysis went as follows. Because only junctional sequences without quality scores were contained in the immunoSEQ output, filtering matching that applied to full-length reads could not be performed. Sequences were annotated with PyIR, a Python wrapper for IgBLAST v1.9, and V/J genes and CDR3 were assigned using IMGT germline references. Reads were removed for weak V/J assignments (E-value above 1e-6), missing CDR3, stop codons, out-of-frame junctions, or ambiguous translated residues. V3J clonotypes were defined by identical inferred V gene, J gene, and CDR3 amino acid sequence. The percentage overlap between two repertoires was calculated by dividing the number of shared unique clonotypes by the size of the smaller repertoire. Richness of each repertoire was evaluated using RTK rarefaction, the Chao1 estimator, and Recon v2.1 estimates of unobserved clonotypes. Generation probabilities were computed with OLGA for all TCRbeta clonotypes obtained by the gDNA method from a handful of donors. In its TCRdb copy, this immuneACCESS table keeps in-frame sequences only and misses some clones. Where compared with another copy, unresolved V genes explain less than half of these, and the others have no known cause. From that table come the V and J calls and clone size; the DNA was used to work out D and trimming. A total of about 1.5 million clones appear in this sample, 95% to 99% of them only once. About 0.45% of the sample goes to the ten largest clones.

The TCR comes from a man in his thirties or forties in good health. This chain is built from TRBV2 and TRBJ2-7, with TRBD2 tentatively as D gene (5 bases match). The specimen sequenced was naive CD4+ T cells sorted from blood. This specimen's cell subset or site label, interpreted: CD45RA+ positively selected. This receptor carries the CDR3 CASSPTRTRSYEQYF. The DNA reads as follows: TGTGCCAGCAGTCCCACTAGGACCAGATCCTACGAGCAGTACTTC.